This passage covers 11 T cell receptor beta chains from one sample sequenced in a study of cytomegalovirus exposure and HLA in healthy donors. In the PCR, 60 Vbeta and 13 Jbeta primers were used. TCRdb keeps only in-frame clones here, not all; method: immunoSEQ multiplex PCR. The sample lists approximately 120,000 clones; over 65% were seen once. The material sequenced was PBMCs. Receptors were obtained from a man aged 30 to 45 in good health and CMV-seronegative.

The CDR3 DNA follows: TGTGCCAGCAGCTTAGTGGGCGAAAGCACAGATACGCAGTATTTT. Translating it yields CASSLVGESTDTQYF. This rearrangement joins TRBV7-6 to TRBJ2-3, with D unclear. V lost 1 base and J 0 bases, leaving 8 bases between the germline ends. From germline, CDR1 is SGHVS and CDR2 FNYEAQ. The CDR3 loop spans 15 amino acids.

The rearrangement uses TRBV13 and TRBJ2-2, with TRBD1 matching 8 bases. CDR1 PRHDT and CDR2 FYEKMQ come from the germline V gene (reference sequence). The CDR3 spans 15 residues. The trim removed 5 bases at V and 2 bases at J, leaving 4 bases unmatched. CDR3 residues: CASSRGQANTGELFF. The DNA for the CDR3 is TGTGCCAGCAGCCGGGGACAGGCCAACACCGGGGAGCTGTTTTTT. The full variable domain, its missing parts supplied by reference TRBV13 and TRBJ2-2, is AAGVIQSPRHLIKEKRETATLKCYPIPRHDTVYWYQQGPGQDPQFLISFYEKMQSDKGSIPDRFSAQQFSDYHSELNMSSLELGDSALYFCASSRGQANTGELFFGEGSRLTVL.

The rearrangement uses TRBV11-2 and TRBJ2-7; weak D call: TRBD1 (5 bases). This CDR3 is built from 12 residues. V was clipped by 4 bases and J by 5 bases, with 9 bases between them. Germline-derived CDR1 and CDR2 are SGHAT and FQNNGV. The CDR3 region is CASSSGYDEQYF. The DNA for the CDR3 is TGTGCCAGCAGCTCAGGGTACGACGAGCAGTACTTC. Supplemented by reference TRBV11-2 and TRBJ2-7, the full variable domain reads EAGVAQSPRYKIIEKRQSVAFWCNPISGHATLYWYQQILGQGPKLLIQFQNNGVVDDSQLPKDRFSAERLKGVDSTLKIQPAKLEDSAVYLCASSSGYDEQYFGPGTRLTVT.

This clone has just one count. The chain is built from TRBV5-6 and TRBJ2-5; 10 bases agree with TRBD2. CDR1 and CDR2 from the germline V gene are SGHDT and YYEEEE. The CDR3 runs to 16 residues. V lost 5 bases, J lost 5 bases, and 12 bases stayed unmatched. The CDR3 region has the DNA TGTGCCAGCAGTTTGAGGCTAGCGGGAGTGGAGGAGACCCAGTACTTC. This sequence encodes CASSLRLAGVEETQYF.

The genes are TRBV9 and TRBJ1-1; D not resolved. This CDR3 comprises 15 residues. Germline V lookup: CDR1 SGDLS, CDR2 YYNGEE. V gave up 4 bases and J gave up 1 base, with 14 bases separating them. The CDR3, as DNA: TGTGCCAGCAGCCCTGAGTCGAGGTCGAACACTGAAGCTTTCTTT. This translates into CASSPESRSNTEAFF.

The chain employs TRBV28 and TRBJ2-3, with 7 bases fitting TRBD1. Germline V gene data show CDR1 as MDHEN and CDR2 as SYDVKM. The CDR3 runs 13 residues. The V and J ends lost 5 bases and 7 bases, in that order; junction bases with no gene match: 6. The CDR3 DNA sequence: TGTGCCAGCAGTGCCGGACAGGTCCATACGCAGTATTTT. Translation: CASSAGQVHTQYF.

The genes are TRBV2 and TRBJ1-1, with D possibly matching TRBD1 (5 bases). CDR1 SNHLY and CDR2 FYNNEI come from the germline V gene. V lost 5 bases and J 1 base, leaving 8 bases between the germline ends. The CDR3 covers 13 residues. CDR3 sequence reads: CASSRQTNTEAFF. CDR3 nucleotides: TGTGCCAGCAGTCGACAGACGAACACTGAAGCTTTCTTT.

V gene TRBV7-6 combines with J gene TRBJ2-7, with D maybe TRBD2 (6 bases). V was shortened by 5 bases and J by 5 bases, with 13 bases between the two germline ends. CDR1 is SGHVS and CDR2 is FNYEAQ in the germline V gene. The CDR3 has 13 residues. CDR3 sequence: CASSLEGFDEQYF. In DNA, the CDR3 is TGTGCCAGCAGCCTGGAGGGGTTCGACGAGCAGTACTTC.

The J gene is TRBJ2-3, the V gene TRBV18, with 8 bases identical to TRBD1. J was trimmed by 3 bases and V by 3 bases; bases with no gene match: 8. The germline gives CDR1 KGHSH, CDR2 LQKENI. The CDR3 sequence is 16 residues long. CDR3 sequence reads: CASSPRQGKVTDTQYF. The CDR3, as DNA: TGTGCCAGCTCACCGCGACAGGGGAAGGTAACAGATACGCAGTATTTT.

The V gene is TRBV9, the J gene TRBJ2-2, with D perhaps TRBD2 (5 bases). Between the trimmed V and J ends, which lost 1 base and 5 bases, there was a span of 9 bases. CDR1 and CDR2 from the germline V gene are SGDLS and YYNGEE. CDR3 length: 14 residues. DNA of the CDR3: TGTGCCAGCAGCGTACTAGGCGGGACCGGGGAGCTGTTTTTT. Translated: CASSVLGGTGELFF.

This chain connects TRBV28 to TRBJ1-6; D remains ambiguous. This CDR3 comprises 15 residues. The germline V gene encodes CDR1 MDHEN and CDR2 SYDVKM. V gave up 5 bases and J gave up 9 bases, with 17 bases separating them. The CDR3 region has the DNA TGTGCCAGCAGTCCTTCGGGAGGGCGCGGTTCACCCCTCCACTTT. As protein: CASSPSGGRGSPLHF.